A selection of T cell receptor beta chains follows, all from one sample in a study of blood T cell repertoires in COVID-19. Assay: immunoSEQ multiplex PCR; the TCRdb copy retains only in-frame clones and omits some. The table shows over 150,000 clones, with around 90% occurring only once. Source material: peripheral blood. The receptors were sampled from an older woman who had recovered from COVID-19. Each CDR3 is given with its conserved first and last residue. The D gene is left open where the match is weak. Clone size, where shown, is once, few, many, or a class for clones that have expanded.

cdr3_nt: TGCGCCAGCAGCCAAGAACTAGCGGGGGGCGGGGAGACCCAGTACTTC; cdr3_aa: CASSQELAGGGETQYF; j_call: TRBJ2-5; clone_size: -; d_call: TRBD2; v_call: TRBV4-1
cdr3_nt: TGTGCTAGTGGTTTCGCGGGAGGATCCAATGAGCAGTTCTTC; cdr3_aa: CASGFAGGSNEQFF; j_call: TRBJ2-1; clone_size: -; d_call: TRBD2; v_call: TRBV12-5
cdr3_nt: TGTGCCAGCGTGAGGGCCGGAGGGACCGGGGAGCTGTTTTTT; cdr3_aa: CASVRAGGTGELFF; j_call: TRBJ2-2; clone_size: -; d_call: -; v_call: TRBV9
cdr3_nt: TGTGCCAGCTCATTATTGGGACAGGGGGCTGGAGAGACCCAGTACTTC; cdr3_aa: CASSLLGQGAGETQYF; j_call: TRBJ2-5; clone_size: -; d_call: TRBD1; v_call: TRBV18
cdr3_nt: TGTGCCAGCAGCTTAGAGTCAACAGGGGGCACGGGCGAGCAGTACTTC; cdr3_aa: CASSLESTGGTGEQYF; j_call: TRBJ2-7; clone_size: -; d_call: TRBD1; v_call: TRBV7-6
cdr3_nt: TGTGCCAGCAGCCCGGGACTTGAGAGAGAGACCCAGTACTTC; cdr3_aa: CASSPGLERETQYF; j_call: TRBJ2-5; clone_size: few; d_call: -; v_call: TRBV2
cdr3_nt: TGTGCCAGCAGTCCAGACAGGGCGGGCACAGATACGCAGTATTTT; cdr3_aa: CASSPDRAGTDTQYF; j_call: TRBJ2-3; clone_size: -; d_call: TRBD1; v_call: TRBV6-5
cdr3_nt: TGTGCCAGCAGCTCTGTCAGGGGGAACACTGAAGCTTTCTTT; cdr3_aa: CASSSVRGNTEAFF; j_call: TRBJ1-1; clone_size: -; d_call: -; v_call: TRBV7-9
cdr3_nt: TGTGCCAGCAGCCAAGGGGCGTATCGAGAGACCCAGTACTTC; cdr3_aa: CASSQGAYRETQYF; j_call: TRBJ2-5; clone_size: once; d_call: -; v_call: TRBV3-1/TRBV3-2
cdr3_nt: TGTGCCACTGGCAGGGGGACTTACAATCAGCCCCAGCATTTT; cdr3_aa: CATGRGTYNQPQHF; j_call: TRBJ1-5; clone_size: once; d_call: TRBD1; v_call: TRBV28
cdr3_nt: TGTGCCAGCAGTTACCAAGACAAGAATGAGCAGTTCTTC; cdr3_aa: CASSYQDKNEQFF; j_call: TRBJ2-1; clone_size: -; d_call: -; v_call: TRBV6-5
cdr3_nt: TGTGCCAGCAGCTCTTACGCCGCGGTGGCCTACAATGAGCAGTTCTTC; cdr3_aa: CASSSYAAVAYNEQFF; j_call: TRBJ2-1; clone_size: once; d_call: -; v_call: TRBV7-2
cdr3_nt: TGTGCCAGCAGTTTAGGGACAGGGTCGCACGAGCAGTACTTC; cdr3_aa: CASSLGTGSHEQYF; j_call: TRBJ2-7; clone_size: -; d_call: TRBD1; v_call: TRBV28
cdr3_nt: TGCGCCAGCAGCTTGGGCCGGGAAGGCAGGAATGAGCAGTTCTTC; cdr3_aa: CASSLGREGRNEQFF; j_call: TRBJ2-1; clone_size: -; d_call: -; v_call: TRBV5-1
cdr3_nt: TGTGCCAGCAGCCAAGAATATCACGCGGGGAGCAATCAGCCCCAGCATTTT; cdr3_aa: CASSQEYHAGSNQPQHF; j_call: TRBJ1-5; clone_size: -; d_call: -; v_call: TRBV14
cdr3_nt: TGTGCCAGCGGGGAGGGGCACGGCTACACCTTC; cdr3_aa: CASGEGHGYTF; j_call: TRBJ1-2; clone_size: once; d_call: -; v_call: TRBV27
cdr3_nt: TGTGCCAGCAGTTACTACGGACTAGCGGGGGGGCCAGGCACCGGGGAGCTGTTTTTT; cdr3_aa: CASSYYGLAGGPGTGELFF; j_call: TRBJ2-2; clone_size: -; d_call: TRBD2; v_call: TRBV6-2/TRBV6-3
cdr3_nt: TGTGCCAGCAGCCTAAATGGACAGGGACCTAATTCACCCCTCCACTTT; cdr3_aa: CASSLNGQGPNSPLHF; j_call: TRBJ1-6; clone_size: -; d_call: TRBD1; v_call: TRBV4-2
cdr3_nt: TGTGCCAGCAGTTTCAAGGGGGGGCGGCTGGGCTACACCTTC; cdr3_aa: CASSFKGGRLGYTF; j_call: TRBJ1-2; clone_size: -; d_call: -; v_call: TRBV28
cdr3_nt: TGCGCCAGCAGCTTGGGGGTCGGGACAGCCTACGAGCAGTACTTC; cdr3_aa: CASSLGVGTAYEQYF; j_call: TRBJ2-7; clone_size: once; d_call: TRBD1; v_call: TRBV5-1
cdr3_nt: TGCGCCAGCAGCTTGATCTCCAGGGGCTACGAGCAGTACTTC; cdr3_aa: CASSLISRGYEQYF; j_call: TRBJ2-7; clone_size: -; d_call: -; v_call: TRBV5-1
cdr3_nt: TGTGCCAGCAGCTTAAGCTGGCAGGGGGGGAACACTGAAGCTTTCTTT; cdr3_aa: CASSLSWQGGNTEAFF; j_call: TRBJ1-1; clone_size: -; d_call: TRBD1; v_call: TRBV13
cdr3_nt: TGTGCCAGCAGACCCGGGACTAGCGGGGGATACGAGCAGTACTTC; cdr3_aa: CASRPGTSGGYEQYF; j_call: TRBJ2-7; clone_size: -; d_call: TRBD2; v_call: TRBV27
cdr3_nt: TGCGCCAGCAGCCCCCCGAGCTCCTACGAGCAGTACTTC; cdr3_aa: CASSPPSSYEQYF; j_call: TRBJ2-7; clone_size: -; d_call: -; v_call: TRBV5-1
cdr3_nt: TGTGCCAGCAGTGCGGTGACAATGAACACTGAAGCTTTCTTT; cdr3_aa: CASSAVTMNTEAFF; j_call: TRBJ1-1; clone_size: -; d_call: -; v_call: TRBV2
cdr3_nt: TGCGCCAGCAACCAAGATCAGGGGGGATATAATTCACCCCTCCACTTT; cdr3_aa: CASNQDQGGYNSPLHF; j_call: TRBJ1-6; clone_size: -; d_call: TRBD1; v_call: TRBV4-3
cdr3_nt: TGCGCCAGCAGCTTGGCCTCAGGGGGTGGAAACACCATATATTTT; cdr3_aa: CASSLASGGGNTIYF; j_call: TRBJ1-3; clone_size: few; d_call: TRBD1; v_call: TRBV5-1
cdr3_nt: TGTGCCAGCAGGAACAGGGGTGCTGGAAACACTGAAGCTTTCTTT; cdr3_aa: CASRNRGAGNTEAFF; j_call: TRBJ1-1; clone_size: -; d_call: TRBD1; v_call: TRBV6-5
cdr3_nt: TGCGCCAGCAGCCCCGAGACAGGGTCTGGGGCCAACGTCCTGACTTTC; cdr3_aa: CASSPETGSGANVLTF; j_call: TRBJ2-6; clone_size: once; d_call: TRBD1; v_call: TRBV5-1